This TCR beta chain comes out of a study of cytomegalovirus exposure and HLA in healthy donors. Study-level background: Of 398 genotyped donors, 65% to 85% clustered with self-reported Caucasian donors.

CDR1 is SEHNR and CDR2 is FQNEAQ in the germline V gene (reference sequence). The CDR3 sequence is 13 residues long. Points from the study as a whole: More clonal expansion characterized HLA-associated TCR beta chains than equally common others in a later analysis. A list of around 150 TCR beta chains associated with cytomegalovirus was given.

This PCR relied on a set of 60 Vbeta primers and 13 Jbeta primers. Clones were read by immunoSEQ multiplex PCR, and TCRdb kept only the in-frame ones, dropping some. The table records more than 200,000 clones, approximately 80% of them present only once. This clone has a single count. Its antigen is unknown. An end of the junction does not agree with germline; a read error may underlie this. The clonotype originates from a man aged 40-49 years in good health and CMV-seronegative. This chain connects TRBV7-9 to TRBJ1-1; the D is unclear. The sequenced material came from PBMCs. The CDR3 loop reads CSSSLAGSTEAFF. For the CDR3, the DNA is TGTTCCAGCAGCCTGGCCGGGAGCACTGAAGCTTTCTTT. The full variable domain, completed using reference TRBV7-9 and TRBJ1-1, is DTGVSQNPRHKITKRGQNVTFRCDPISEHNRLYWYRQTLGQGPEFLTYFQNEAQLEKSRLLSDRFSAERPKGSFSTLEIQRTEQGDSAMYLCSSSLAGSTEAFFGQGTRLTVV.